The 11 T cell receptor beta chains given below trace back to one sample, sequenced in a study of T cell responses to AZD1222 COVID-19 vaccine. Using immunoSEQ multiplex PCR, the repertoire was profiled, and TCRdb retains in-frame clones only, with some absent. Here the sample spans some 200,000 clones, roughly 92% being singletons. Source: peripheral blood, taken 28 days after the second AZD1222 dose. The origin of the receptors is an adult who received the AZD1222 COVID-19 vaccine.

The gene calls are TRBV5-1 and TRBJ2-3, with D possibly TRBD1 on 6 matching bases. Trimming took 6 bases from V and 4 from J, leaving 12 bases between them. The germline CDR1 and CDR2 sequences are SGHRS and YFSETQ. The CDR3 runs 13 residues. The CDR3 coding sequence is TGCGCCAGCACCCTGGGGGCAGCAGATACGCAGTATTTT. It yields the protein CASTLGAADTQYF.

The CDR3 nucleotides are TGTGCCAGCAGCCCCGGACTCTCTGGCGAGCAGTACTTC. Protein: CASSPGLSGEQYF. The chain links TRBV6-1 to TRBJ2-7; the D gene is possibly TRBD2 (5 bases). Germline V gene sequence: CDR1 MNHNS, CDR2 SASEGT. V dropped 6 bases and J dropped 6 bases, with 15 bases sitting between them. There are 13 residues in the CDR3.

The V call is TRBV10-1, the J call TRBJ2-7, with no clear D. V was trimmed by 7 bases and J by 9 bases, leaving 22 bases between them. The germline CDR1 and CDR2 sequences are WNHNN and SYGVQD (reference sequence). The CDR3 has 14 residues. Written as DNA, the CDR3 is TGCGCCAGCACCCGCTACGGACCAGCACTCGGGCAGTACTTC. This gives the protein CASTRYGPALGQYF.

The rearrangement joins TRBV2 to TRBJ2-2; 10 bases match TRBD1. The germline gives CDR1 SNHLY, CDR2 FYNNEI. The CDR3 sequence is 14 residues long. V lost 5 bases, J lost 6 bases, and 3 bases stayed unmatched. The chain's CDR3 is CASSWDRGPGELFF. CDR3 nucleotide sequence: TGTGCCAGCAGTTGGGACAGGGGACCCGGGGAGCTGTTTTTT.

This chain connects TRBV6-5 to TRBJ2-3, with unresolved D. Looked up from germline, CDR1 is MNHEY and CDR2 is SVGAGI. The CDR3 runs 12 residues. Trimming took off 6 bases at V and 0 bases at J, with 4 bases between the two ends. CDR3 protein: CASRDSTDTQYF. The CDR3 DNA is TGTGCCAGCAGGGATAGCACAGATACGCAGTATTTT.

The rearrangement links TRBV21-1 to TRBJ2-1; the D segment call TRBD2 is taken from the table without a DNA check. TRBV21-1 is noted as a pseudogene. The CDR3 is 17 residues long. The CDR3 loop is CASSKNGAGSSYNEQFF. In DNA form, the CDR3 reads TGTGCCAGCAGCAAAAATGGTGCGGGAAGCTCCTACAATGAGCAGTTCTTC.

This chain uses TRBV2 with TRBJ1-2; D is possibly TRBD1 (6 bases). This CDR3 is 12 amino acids long. Between the trimmed V and J ends, which lost 6 bases and 4 bases, there was a span of 9 bases. Germline V lookup: CDR1 SNHLY, CDR2 FYNNEI. The CDR3 sequence: CASRTGIYGYTF. For the CDR3, the DNA is TGTGCCAGCAGAACAGGGATCTATGGCTACACCTTC. The entire variable domain, with the rest obtained from reference TRBV2 and TRBJ1-2, is as follows: EPEVTQTPSHQVTQMGQEVILRCVPISNHLYFYWYRQILGQKVEFLVSFYNNEISEKSEIFDDQFSVERPDGSNFTLKIRSTKLEDSAMYFCASRTGIYGYTFGSGTRLTVV.

This clone has a single count. This chain links TRBV5-4 with TRBJ2-1; no clear D gene. Trimming cost V 2 bases and J 16 bases, with 16 bases left between them. There are 12 residues in the CDR3. Germline lookup yields CDR1 SGHNT and CDR2 YYREEE (reference sequence). The CDR3 here is CASSLSPAPPFF. The CDR3 nucleotides read TGTGCCAGCAGCTTAAGTCCGGCGCCTCCTTTCTTC.

This sequence joins TRBV7-9 and TRBJ2-5; TRBD1 agrees at 8 bases. CDR1 SEHNR and CDR2 FQNEAQ come from the germline V gene (reference sequence). This CDR3 is 16 amino acids long. The V segment lost 1 base and the J segment 4 bases; nucleotides outside the gene matches: 8. This CDR3 is CASSLGPGGAGETQYF. The DNA for the CDR3 is TGTGCCAGCAGCTTAGGCCCAGGGGGCGCAGGAGAGACCCAGTACTTC.

The rearrangement uses TRBV25-1 and TRBJ1-1; TRBD1 might be the D (6 bases). V was pared by 0 bases and J by 2 bases, with 10 bases between. From germline, CDR1 is MGHDK and CDR2 SYGVNS. The CDR3 loop spans 15 amino acids. CDR3 sequence reads: CASSEYAGGNTEAFF. The CDR3 DNA follows: TGTGCCAGCAGTGAATATGCCGGGGGCAACACTGAAGCTTTCTTT.

The V and J genes are TRBV3-1 (or the pseudogene TRBV3-2) and TRBJ1-6; D not resolved. This CDR3 is built from 14 residues. V shed 0 bases and J shed 9 bases, with 9 bases lying between them. Germline assignment: CDR1 LGHDT and CDR2 YNNKEL (reference sequence). This CDR3 is CASSQDLGISPLHF. CDR3 DNA: TGTGCCAGCAGCCAAGATCTGGGGATTTCACCCCTCCACTTT.